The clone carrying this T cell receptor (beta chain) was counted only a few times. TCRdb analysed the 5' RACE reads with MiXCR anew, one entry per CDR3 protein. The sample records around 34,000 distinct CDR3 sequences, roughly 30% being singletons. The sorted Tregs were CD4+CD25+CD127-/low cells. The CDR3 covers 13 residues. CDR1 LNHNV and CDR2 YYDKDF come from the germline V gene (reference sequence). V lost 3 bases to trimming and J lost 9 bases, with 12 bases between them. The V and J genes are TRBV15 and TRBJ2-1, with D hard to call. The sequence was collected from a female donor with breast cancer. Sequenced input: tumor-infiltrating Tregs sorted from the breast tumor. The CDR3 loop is CATSSQMGSEQFF. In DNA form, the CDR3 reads TGTGCCACCAGCAGCCAGATGGGTAGTGAGCAGTTCTTC. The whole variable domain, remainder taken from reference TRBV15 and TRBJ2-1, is DAMVIQNPRYQVTQFGKPVTLSCSQTLNHNVMYWYQQKSSQAPKLLFHYYDKDFNNEADTPDNFQSRRPNTSFCFLDIRSPGLGDTAMYLCATSSQMGSEQFFGPGTRLTVL.